This T cell receptor beta chain was profiled in a study of control samples from healthy donors and cancer patients. TCRdb's copy holds only in-frame clones and misses some; the assay was immunoSEQ multiplex PCR. In the table there are more than 70,000 clones, approximately 89% of which are singletons. The sample taken for sequencing was blood. This clonotype originated in a woman aged 30 to 39 in good health.

As DNA, the CDR3 is TGCGCCAGCAGCCAAAAGGGGGCCGGGACCTACTCCTACAATGAGCAGTTCTTC. This gives the protein CASSQKGAGTYSYNEQFF. This chain joins TRBV4-1 and TRBJ2-1, with 7 bases matching TRBD1. CDR1 and CDR2 from the germline V gene are MGHRA and YSYEKL. V was clipped by 2 bases and J by 0 bases; unmatched bases: 10. This CDR3 has 18 amino acids.